This T cell receptor (beta chain) was retrieved from a study of T cell repertoires in cytomegalovirus infection. The wider study: The authors relied on CMV epitopes, both recently identified HLA-C-restricted and well-studied HLA-B-restricted.

The germline gives CDR1 SGHKS, CDR2 YYEKEE (reference sequence). The V and J ends lost 0 bases and 0 bases, in that order; junction bases with no gene match: 7. The CDR3 consists of 19 residues. This clonotype was seen a handful of times. No antigen is known for it. MiXCR, applied by TCRdb to the reads, yields one record per CDR3 protein. Of about 770,000 distinct CDR3 sequences listed, almost 30% are singletons. The sample in question was cultured CD8+ T cells from PBMCs, obtained from culture after CMV antigen stimulation. This rearrangement joins TRBV5-5 to TRBJ2-1; 12 nucleotides agree with TRBD2. This TCR was recovered from a human donor in good health (CMV status not recorded). Some clones in this sample may be carry-over from other donors' samples. CDR3 sequence (DNA): TGTGCCAGCAGCTTGGAGGGACTAGCGGGTCTTAGCTCCTACAATGAGCAGTTCTTC. Translating it yields CASSLEGLAGLSSYNEQFF. Full variable domain (remainder filled in from reference TRBV5-5 and TRBJ2-1): DAGVTQSPTHLIKTRGQQVTLRCSPISGHKSVSWYQQVLGQGPQFIFQYYEKEERGRGNFPDRFSARQFPNYSSELNVNALLLGDSALYLCASSLEGLAGLSSYNEQFFGPGTRLTVL.